This T cell receptor beta chain came from a study of blood T cell repertoires in COVID-19. About the research overall: Sample material is recorded as cDNA or gDNA derived from T cells, B-cell-depleted T cells, or PBMCs.

Original methodology: Amplified reference gene primers provided the basis for estimating nucleated cell counts. Libraries were prepared by immunoSEQ multiplex PCR; TCRdb keeps only in-frame clonotypes and omits some of them. V and J calls and clone size are copied from that table; D and trimming were computed from the DNA. The sample comprises about 110,000 clones, approximately 82% of which are singletons, and 7.9% rests with the top ten. Sequences were obtained from peripheral blood. The source is a woman older than 75 with active or convalescent COVID-19.

The CDR3 here is CASSLAAGIYGYTF. CDR3 coding DNA: TGTGCCAGCAGCTTGGCGGCGGGGATCTATGGCTACACCTTC. V usage is TRBV5-4 and J usage is TRBJ1-2; no firm D call. The germline V and J ends were trimmed by 0 bases and 4 bases, with 10 bases remaining between them. The CDR3 length is 14 residues. Germline V gene data show CDR1 as SGHNT and CDR2 as YYREEE (reference sequence). The full variable domain, its missing parts supplied by reference TRBV5-4 and TRBJ1-2, is ETGVTQSPTHLIKTRGQQVTLRCSSQSGHNTVSWYQQALGQGPQFIFQYYREEENGRGNFPPRFSGLQFPNYSSELNVNALELDDSALYLCASSLAAGIYGYTFGSGTRLTVV.